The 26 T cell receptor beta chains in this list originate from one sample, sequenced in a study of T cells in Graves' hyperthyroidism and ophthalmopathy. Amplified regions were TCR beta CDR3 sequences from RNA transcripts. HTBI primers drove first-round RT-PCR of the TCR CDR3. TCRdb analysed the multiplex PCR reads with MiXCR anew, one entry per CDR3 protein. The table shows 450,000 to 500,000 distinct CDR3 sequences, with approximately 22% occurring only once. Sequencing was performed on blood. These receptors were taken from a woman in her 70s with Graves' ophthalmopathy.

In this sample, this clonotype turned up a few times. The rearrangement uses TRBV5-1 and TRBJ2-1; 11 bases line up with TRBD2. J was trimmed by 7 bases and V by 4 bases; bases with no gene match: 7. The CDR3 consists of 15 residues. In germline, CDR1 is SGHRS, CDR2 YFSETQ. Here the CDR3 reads CASSHGLAGGNEQFF. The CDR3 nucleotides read TGCGCCAGCAGCCATGGACTAGCGGGCGGGAATGAGCAGTTCTTC.

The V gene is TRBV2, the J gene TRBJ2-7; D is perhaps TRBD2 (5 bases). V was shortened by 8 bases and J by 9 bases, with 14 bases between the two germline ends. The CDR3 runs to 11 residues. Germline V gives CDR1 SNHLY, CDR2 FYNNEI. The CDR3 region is CASGSSPVQYF. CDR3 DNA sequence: TGTGCCAGCGGGAGCTCCCCCGTGCAGTACTTC. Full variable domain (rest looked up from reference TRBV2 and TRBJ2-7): EPEVTQTPSHQVTQMGQEVILRCVPISNHLYFYWYRQILGQKVEFLVSFYNNEISEKSEIFDDQFSVERPDGSNFTLKIRSTKLEDSAMYFCASGSSPVQYFGPGTRLTVT.

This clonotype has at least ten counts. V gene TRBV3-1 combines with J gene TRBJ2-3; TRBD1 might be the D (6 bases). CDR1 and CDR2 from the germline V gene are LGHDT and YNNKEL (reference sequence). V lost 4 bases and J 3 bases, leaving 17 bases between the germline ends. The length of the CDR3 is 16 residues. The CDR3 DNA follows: TGTGCCAGCAGCCTTACCGGGATCAGGGGTACAGATACGCAGTATTTT. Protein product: CASSLTGIRGTDTQYF.

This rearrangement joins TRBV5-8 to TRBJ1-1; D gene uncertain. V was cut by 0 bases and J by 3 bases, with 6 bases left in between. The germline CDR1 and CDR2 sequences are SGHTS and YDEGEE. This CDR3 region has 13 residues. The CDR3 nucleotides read TGTGCCAGCAGCTTGGGACAACACACTGAAGCTTTCTTT. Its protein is CASSLGQHTEAFF.

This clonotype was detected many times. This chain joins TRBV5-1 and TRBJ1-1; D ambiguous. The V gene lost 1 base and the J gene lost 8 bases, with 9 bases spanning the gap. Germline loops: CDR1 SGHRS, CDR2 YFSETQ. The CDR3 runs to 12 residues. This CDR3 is CASSLPGEEAFF. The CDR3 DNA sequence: TGCGCCAGCAGCTTGCCAGGAGAAGAAGCTTTCTTT.

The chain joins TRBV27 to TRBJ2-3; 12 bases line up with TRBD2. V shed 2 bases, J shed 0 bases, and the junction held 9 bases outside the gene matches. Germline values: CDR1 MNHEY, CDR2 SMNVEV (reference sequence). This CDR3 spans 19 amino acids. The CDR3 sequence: CASSLLVLAGGPSTDTQYF. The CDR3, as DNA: TGTGCCAGCAGTTTACTCGTCCTAGCGGGAGGGCCGAGCACAGATACGCAGTATTTT.

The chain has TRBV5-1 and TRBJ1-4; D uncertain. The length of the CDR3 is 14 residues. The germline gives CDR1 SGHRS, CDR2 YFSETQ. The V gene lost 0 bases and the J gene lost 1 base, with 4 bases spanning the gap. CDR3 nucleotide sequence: TGCGCCAGCAGCTTGGGGGAAACTAATGAAAAACTGTTTTTT. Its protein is CASSLGETNEKLFF.

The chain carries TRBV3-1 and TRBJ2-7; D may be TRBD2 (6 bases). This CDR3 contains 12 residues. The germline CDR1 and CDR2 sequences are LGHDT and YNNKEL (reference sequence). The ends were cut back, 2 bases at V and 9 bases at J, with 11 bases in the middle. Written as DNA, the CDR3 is TGTGCCAGCAGCCAACCGGAGGGCCGGCAGTACTTC. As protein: CASSQPEGRQYF.

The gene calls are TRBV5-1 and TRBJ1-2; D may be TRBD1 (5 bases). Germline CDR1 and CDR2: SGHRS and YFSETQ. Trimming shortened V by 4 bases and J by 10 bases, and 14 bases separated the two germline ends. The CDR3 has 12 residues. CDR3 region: CASSLGRQDYTF. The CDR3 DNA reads TGCGCCAGCAGCCTGGGACGGCAGGACTACACCTTC. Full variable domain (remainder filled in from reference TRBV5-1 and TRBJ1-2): KAGVTQTPRYLIKTRGQQVTLSCSPISGHRSVSWYQQTPGQGLQFLFEYFSETQRNKGNFPGRFSGRQFSNSRSEMNVSTLELGDSALYLCASSLGRQDYTFGSGTRLTVV.

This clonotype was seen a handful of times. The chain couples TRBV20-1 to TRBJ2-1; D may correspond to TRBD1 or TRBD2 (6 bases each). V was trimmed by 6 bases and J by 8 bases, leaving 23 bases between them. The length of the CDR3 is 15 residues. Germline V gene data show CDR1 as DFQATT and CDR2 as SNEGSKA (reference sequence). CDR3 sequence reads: CSAARVRGAGDEQFF. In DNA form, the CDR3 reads TGCAGTGCCGCCCGGGTTAGGGGGGCGGGCGATGAGCAGTTCTTC.

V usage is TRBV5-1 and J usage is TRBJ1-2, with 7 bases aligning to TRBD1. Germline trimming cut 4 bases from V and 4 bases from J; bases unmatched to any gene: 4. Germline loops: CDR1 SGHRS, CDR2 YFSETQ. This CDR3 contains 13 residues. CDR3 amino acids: CASSAGQRYGYTF. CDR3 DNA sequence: TGCGCCAGCAGCGCGGGACAGCGCTATGGCTACACCTTC. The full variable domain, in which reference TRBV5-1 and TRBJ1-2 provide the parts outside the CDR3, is KAGVTQTPRYLIKTRGQQVTLSCSPISGHRSVSWYQQTPGQGLQFLFEYFSETQRNKGNFPGRFSGRQFSNSRSEMNVSTLELGDSALYLCASSAGQRYGYTFGSGTRLTVV.

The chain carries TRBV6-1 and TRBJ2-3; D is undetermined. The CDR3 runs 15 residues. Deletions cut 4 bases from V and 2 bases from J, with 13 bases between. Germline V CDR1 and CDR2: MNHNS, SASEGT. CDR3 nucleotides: TGTGCCAGCAGTGCGATGAGGACGACCACAGATACGCAGTATTTT. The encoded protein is CASSAMRTTTDTQYF.

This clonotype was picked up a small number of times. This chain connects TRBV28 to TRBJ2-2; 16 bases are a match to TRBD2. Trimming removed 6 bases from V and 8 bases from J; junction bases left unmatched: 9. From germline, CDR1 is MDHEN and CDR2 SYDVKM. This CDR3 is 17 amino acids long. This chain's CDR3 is CASRGTSGRARKGELFF. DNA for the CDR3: TGTGCCAGCAGGGGGACTAGCGGGAGGGCCCGGAAAGGGGAGCTGTTTTTT.

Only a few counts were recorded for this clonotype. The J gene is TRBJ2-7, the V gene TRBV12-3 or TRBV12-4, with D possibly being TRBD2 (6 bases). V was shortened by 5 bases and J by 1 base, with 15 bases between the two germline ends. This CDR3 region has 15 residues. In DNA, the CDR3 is TGTGCCAGCAGTCCCGGGGCGGGGCCTTCCTACGAGCAGTACTTC. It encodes CASSPGAGPSYEQYF.

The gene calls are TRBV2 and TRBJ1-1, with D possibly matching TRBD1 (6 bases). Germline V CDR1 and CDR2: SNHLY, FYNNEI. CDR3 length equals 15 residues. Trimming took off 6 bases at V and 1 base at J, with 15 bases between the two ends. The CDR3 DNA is TGTGCCAGCAGCTTACGGTGGGACAAGAACACTGAAGCTTTCTTT. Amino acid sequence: CASSLRWDKNTEAFF.

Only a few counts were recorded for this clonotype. CDR3 sequence: CASSSVRLTTNEKLFF. The CDR3 nucleotides read TGTGCCAGCAGTTCCGTTAGATTAACAACTAATGAAAAACTGTTTTTT. This chain uses TRBV28 with TRBJ1-4; no reliable D call. This CDR3 comprises 16 residues. In germline, CDR1 is MDHEN, CDR2 SYDVKM. V was trimmed by 4 bases and J by 0 bases, leaving 12 bases between them.

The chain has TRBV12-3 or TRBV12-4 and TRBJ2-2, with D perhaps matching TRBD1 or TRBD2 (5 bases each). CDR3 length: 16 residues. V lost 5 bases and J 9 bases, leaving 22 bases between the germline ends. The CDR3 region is CASSLSGTHRSRELFF. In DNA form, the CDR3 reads TGTGCCAGCAGTCTCTCCGGGACGCATCGATCTCGGGAGCTGTTTTTT.

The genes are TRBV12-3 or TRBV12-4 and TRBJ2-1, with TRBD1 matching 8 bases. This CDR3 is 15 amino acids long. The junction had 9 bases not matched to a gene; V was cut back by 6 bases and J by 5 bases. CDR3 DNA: TGTGCCAGCAGCTTACTGGACAGGGCGCACAATGAGCAGTTCTTC. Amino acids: CASSLLDRAHNEQFF.

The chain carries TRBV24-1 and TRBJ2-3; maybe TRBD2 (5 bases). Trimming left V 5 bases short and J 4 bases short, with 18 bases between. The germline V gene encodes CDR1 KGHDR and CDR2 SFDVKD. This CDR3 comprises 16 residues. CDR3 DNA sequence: TGTGCCACCAGTGTCCCGGGGTTAGATTCCCCAGATACGCAGTATTTT. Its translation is CATSVPGLDSPDTQYF.

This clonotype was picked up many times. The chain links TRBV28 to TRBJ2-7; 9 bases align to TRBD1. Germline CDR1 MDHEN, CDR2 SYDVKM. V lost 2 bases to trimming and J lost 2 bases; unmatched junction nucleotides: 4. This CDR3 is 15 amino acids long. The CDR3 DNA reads TGTGCCAGCAGTTTAGACAGGGGGACCACCTACGAGCAGTACTTC. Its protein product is CASSLDRGTTYEQYF.

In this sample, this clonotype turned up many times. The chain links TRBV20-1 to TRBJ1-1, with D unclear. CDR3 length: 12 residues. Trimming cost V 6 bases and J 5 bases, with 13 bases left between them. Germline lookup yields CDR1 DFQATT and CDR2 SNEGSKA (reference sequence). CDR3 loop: CSASSLRTEAFF. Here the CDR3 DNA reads TGCAGTGCCAGCTCTTTACGGACTGAAGCTTTCTTT.

The CDR3 is CASSLLEGTGELFF. DNA of the CDR3: TGTGCCAGCAGCTTACTAGAGGGCACCGGGGAGCTGTTTTTT. The V and J genes are TRBV7-3 and TRBJ2-2; a weak D match, TRBD2 (5 bases). The CDR3 has 14 residues. Trimming shortened V by 2 bases and J by 4 bases, and 8 bases separated the two germline ends. Germline-derived CDR1 and CDR2 are SGHTA and FQGTGA.

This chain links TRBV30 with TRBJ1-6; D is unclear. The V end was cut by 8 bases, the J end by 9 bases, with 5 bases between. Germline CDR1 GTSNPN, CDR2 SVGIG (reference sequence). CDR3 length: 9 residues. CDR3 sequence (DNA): TGTGCCGGGCTTTCACCCCTCCACTTT. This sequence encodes CAGLSPLHF.

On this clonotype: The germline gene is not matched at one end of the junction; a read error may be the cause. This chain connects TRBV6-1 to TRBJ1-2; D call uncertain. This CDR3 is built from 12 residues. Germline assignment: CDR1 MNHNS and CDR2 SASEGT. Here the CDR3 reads CASSLGRYGHTF. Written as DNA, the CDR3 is TGTGCCAGCAGCCTTGGTCGGTATGGCCACACCTTC.

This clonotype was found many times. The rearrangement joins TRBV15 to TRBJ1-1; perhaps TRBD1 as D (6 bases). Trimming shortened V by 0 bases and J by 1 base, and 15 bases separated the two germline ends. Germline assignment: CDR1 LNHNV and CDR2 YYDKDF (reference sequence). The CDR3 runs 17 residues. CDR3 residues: CATSRDEQGWANTEAFF. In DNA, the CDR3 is TGTGCCACCAGCAGAGATGAGCAGGGGTGGGCGAACACTGAAGCTTTCTTT. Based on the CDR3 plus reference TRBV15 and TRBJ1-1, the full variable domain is DAMVIQNPRYQVTQFGKPVTLSCSQTLNHNVMYWYQQKSSQAPKLLFHYYDKDFNNEADTPDNFQSRRPNTSFCFLDIRSPGLGDTAMYLCATSRDEQGWANTEAFFGQGTRLTVV.

The DNA of the CDR3 is TGTGCCAGCAGCTTGATGCAGGGGACGGATGGCTACACCTTC. This codes for CASSLMQGTDGYTF. The chain joins TRBV5-5 to TRBJ1-2; a possible D gene is TRBD1 (6 bases). V shed 1 base and J shed 6 bases, with 13 bases lying between them. The germline CDR1 and CDR2 sequences are SGHKS and YYEKEE (reference sequence). The CDR3 sequence is 14 residues long.